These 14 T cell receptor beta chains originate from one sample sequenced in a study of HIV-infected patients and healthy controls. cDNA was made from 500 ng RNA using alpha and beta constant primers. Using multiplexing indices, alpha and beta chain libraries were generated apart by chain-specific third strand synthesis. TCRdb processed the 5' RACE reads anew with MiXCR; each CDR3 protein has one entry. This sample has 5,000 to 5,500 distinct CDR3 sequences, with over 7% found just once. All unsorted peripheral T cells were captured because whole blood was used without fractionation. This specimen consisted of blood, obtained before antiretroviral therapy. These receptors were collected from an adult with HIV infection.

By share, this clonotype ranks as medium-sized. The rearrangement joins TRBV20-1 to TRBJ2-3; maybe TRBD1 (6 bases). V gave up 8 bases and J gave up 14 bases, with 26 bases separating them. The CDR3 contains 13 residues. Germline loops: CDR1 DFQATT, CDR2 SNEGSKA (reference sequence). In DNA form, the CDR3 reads TGCAGTCCCTCCCCCAATCGACAGGCCAGCGGGTATTTT. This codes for CSPSPNRQASGYF.

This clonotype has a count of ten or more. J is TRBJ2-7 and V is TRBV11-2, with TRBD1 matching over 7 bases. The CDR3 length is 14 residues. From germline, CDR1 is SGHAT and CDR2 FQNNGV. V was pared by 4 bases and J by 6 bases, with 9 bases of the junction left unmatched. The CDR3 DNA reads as TGTGCCAGCAGCTCGGGACAGAGGATCTCCGAGCAGTACTTC. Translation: CASSSGQRISEQYF.

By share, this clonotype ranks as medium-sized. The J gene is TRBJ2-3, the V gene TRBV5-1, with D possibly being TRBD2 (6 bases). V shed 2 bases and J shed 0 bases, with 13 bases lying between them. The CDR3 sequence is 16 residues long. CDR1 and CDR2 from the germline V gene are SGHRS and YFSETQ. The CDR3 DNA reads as TGCGCCAGCAGCTTTGGAATGGCGGGGAGCACAGATACGCAGTATTTT. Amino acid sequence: CASSFGMAGSTDTQYF. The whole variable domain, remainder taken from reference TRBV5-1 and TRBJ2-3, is KAGVTQTPRYLIKTRGQQVTLSCSPISGHRSVSWYQQTPGQGLQFLFEYFSETQRNKGNFPGRFSGRQFSNSRSEMNVSTLELGDSALYLCASSFGMAGSTDTQYFGPGTRLTVL.

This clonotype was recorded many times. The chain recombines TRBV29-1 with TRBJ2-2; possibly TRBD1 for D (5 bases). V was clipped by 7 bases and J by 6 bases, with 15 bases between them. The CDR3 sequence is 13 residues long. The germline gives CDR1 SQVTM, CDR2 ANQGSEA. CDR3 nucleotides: TGCAGCGCCAGGTCCGACAGCCCCGGGGAGCTGTTTTTT. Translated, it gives CSARSDSPGELFF.

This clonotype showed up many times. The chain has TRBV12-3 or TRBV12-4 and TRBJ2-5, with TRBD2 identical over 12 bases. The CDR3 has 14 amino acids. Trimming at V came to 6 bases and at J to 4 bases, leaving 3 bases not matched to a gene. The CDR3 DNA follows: TGTGCCAGCAGCCGACTAGCGGGAGTAGAGACCCAGTACTTC. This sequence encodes CASSRLAGVETQYF.

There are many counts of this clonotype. CDR3 DNA: TGCGCCAGCAGCTTGGTTCCGGGGCCCCAAGAGACCCAGTACTTC. As protein: CASSLVPGPQETQYF. The genes are TRBV5-1 and TRBJ2-5; TRBD1 or TRBD2 may be the D gene (5 bases each). The CDR3 extends over 15 amino acids. Trimming removed 0 bases from V and 1 base from J, with 10 bases in between. Germline CDR1 and CDR2: SGHRS and YFSETQ. The variable domain in full, with the rest retrieved from reference TRBV5-1 and TRBJ2-5, is KAGVTQTPRYLIKTRGQQVTLSCSPISGHRSVSWYQQTPGQGLQFLFEYFSETQRNKGNFPGRFSGRQFSNSRSEMNVSTLELGDSALYLCASSLVPGPQETQYFGPGTRLLVL.

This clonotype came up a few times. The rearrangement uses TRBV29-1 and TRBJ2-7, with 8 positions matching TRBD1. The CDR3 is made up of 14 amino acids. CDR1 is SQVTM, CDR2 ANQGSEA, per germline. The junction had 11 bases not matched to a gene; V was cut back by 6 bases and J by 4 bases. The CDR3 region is CSVPGDRQGYEQYV. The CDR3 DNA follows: TGCAGCGTCCCTGGGGACCGACAGGGGTACGAGCAGTACGTC.

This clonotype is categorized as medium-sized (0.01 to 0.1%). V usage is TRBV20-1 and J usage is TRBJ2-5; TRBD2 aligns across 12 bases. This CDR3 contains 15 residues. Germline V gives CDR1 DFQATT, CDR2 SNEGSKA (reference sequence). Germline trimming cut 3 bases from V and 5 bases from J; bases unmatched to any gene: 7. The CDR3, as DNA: TGCAGTGCTAGGCTAGCGGGGGGGGTGGGCGAGACCCAGTACTTC. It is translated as CSARLAGGVGETQYF.

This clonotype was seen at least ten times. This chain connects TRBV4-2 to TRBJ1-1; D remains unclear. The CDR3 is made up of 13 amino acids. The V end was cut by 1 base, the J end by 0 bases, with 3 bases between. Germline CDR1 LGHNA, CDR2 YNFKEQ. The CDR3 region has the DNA TGTGCCAGCAGCCAAGGGATGAACACTGAAGCTTTCTTT. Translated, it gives CASSQGMNTEAFF.

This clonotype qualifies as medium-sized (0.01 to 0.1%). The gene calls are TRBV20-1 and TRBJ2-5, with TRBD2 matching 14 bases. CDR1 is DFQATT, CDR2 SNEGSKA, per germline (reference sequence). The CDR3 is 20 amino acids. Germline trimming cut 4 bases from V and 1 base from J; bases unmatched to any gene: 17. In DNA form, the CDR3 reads TGCAGTGCTAAAAAACAACCGGGACTAGCGGGAGTAGGGCTCCAAGAGACCCAGTACTTC. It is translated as CSAKKQPGLAGVGLQETQYF.

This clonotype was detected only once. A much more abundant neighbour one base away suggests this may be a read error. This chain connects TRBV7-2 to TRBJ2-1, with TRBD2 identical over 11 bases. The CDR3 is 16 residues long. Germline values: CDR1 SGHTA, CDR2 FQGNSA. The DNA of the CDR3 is TGTGCCAGCAGCTTAGAGTCTAGCGGGAGGAGCAATGAGCAGTCCTTC. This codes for CASSLESSGRSNEQSF.

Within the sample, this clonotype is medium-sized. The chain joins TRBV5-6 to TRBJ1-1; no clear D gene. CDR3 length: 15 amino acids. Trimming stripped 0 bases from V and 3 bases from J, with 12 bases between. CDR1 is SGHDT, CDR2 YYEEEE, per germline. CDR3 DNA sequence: TGTGCCAGCAGCTTGGGTGTGGGGTTGGACACTGAAGCTTTCTTT. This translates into CASSLGVGLDTEAFF.

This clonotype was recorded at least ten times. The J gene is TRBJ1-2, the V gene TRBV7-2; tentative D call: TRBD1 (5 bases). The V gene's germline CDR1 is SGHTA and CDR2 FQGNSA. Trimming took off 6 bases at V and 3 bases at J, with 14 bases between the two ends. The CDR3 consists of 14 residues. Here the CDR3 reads CASSGGVGDYGYTF. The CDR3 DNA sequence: TGTGCCAGCAGTGGGGGGGTCGGGGACTATGGCTACACCTTC.

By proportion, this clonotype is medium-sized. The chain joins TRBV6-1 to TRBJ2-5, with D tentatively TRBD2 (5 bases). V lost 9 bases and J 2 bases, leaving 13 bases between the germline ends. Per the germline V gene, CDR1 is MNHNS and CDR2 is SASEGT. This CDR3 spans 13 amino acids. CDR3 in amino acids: CASIGGRQETQYF. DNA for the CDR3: TGTGCCAGTATTGGAGGCAGACAAGAGACCCAGTACTTC.